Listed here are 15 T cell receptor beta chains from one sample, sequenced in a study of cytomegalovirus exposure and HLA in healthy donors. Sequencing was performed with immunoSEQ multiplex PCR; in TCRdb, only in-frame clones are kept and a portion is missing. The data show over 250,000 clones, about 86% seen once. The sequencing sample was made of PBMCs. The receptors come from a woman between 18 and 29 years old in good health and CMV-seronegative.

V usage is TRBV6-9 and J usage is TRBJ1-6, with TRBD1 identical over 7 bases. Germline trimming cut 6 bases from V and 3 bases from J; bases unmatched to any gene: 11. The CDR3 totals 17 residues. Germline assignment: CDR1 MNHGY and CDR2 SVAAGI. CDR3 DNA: TGTGCCAGCAGCTCCGACAGGGCCCTCTTCTATAATTCACCCCTCCACTTT. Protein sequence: CASSSDRALFYNSPLHF.

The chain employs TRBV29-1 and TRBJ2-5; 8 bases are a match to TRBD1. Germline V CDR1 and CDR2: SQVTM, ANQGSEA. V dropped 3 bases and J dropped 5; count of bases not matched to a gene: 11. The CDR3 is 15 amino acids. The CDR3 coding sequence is TGCAGCGTTGACCGGACAGGGCGGGCCAGGGAGACCCAGTACTTC. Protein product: CSVDRTGRARETQYF.

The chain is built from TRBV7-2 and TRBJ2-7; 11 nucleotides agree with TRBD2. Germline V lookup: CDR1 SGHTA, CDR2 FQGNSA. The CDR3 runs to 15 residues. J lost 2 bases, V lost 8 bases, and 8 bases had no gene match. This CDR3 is CASVGLAGSTYEQYF. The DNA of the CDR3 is TGTGCCAGCGTAGGACTAGCGGGTTCCACCTACGAGCAGTACTTC.

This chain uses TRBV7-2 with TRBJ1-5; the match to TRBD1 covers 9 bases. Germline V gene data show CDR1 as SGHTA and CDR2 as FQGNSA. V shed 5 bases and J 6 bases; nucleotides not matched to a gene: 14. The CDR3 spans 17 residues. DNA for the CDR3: TGTGCCAGCAGCCTACTAACAGGGGGCGTCATGGGTCAGCCCCAGCATTTT. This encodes CASSLLTGGVMGQPQHF.

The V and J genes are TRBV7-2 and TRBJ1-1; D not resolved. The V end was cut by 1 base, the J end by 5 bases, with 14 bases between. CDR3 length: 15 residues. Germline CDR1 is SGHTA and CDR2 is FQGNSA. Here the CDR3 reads CASSLGGMWRTEAFF. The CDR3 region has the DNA TGTGCCAGCAGCTTAGGAGGTATGTGGAGGACTGAAGCTTTCTTT.

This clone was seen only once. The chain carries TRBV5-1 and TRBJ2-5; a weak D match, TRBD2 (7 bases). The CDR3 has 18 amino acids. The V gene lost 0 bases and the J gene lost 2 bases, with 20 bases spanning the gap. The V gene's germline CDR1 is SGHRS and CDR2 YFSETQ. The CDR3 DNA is TGCGCCAGCAGCTTGGGGGTTGAGGCGGGGGCCTCACAAGAGACCCAGTACTTC. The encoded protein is CASSLGVEAGASQETQYF. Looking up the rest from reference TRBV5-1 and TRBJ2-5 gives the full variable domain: KAGVTQTPRYLIKTRGQQVTLSCSPISGHRSVSWYQQTPGQGLQFLFEYFSETQRNKGNFPGRFSGRQFSNSRSEMNVSTLELGDSALYLCASSLGVEAGASQETQYFGPGTRLLVL.

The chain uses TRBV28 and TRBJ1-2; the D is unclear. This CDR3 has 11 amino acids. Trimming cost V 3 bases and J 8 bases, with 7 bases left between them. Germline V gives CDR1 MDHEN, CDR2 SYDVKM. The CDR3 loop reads CASSFGGGYTF. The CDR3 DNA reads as TGTGCCAGCAGTTTTGGAGGGGGCTACACCTTC.

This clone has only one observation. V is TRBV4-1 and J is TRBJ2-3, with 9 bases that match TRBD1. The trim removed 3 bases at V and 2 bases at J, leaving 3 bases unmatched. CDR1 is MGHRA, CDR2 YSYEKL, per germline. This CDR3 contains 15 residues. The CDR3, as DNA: TGCGCCAGCAGCCAGGGGACAGGGCACACAGATACGCAGTATTTT. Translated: CASSQGTGHTDTQYF.

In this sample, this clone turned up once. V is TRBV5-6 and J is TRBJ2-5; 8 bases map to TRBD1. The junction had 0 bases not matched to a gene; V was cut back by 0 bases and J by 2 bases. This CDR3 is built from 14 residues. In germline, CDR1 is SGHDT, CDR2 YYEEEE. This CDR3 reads CASSLGQGQETQYF. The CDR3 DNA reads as TGTGCCAGCAGCTTGGGACAGGGGCAAGAGACCCAGTACTTC.

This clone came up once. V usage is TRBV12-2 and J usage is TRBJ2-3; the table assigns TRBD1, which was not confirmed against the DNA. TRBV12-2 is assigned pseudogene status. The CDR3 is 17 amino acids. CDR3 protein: CASRPRERTGSTDTQYF. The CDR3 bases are TGTGCAAGTCGCCCTAGGGAACGGACAGGGAGCACAGATACGCAGTATTTT.

For the CDR3, the DNA is TGTGCCTGGAGTGTTGGGTCGAGTACAGGCACTTTCTTT. Its protein is CAWSVGSSTGTFF. The rearrangement links TRBV30 to TRBJ1-1; TRBD1 might be the D (5 bases). V was pared by 0 bases and J by 12 bases, with 17 bases between. CDR1 and CDR2 (germline): GTSNPN, SVGIG (reference sequence). The CDR3 spans 13 residues.

CDR3 bases: TGTGCCAGCGGGTGGGAGCGGTCCTACAATGAGCAGTTCTTC. Its protein is CASGWERSYNEQFF. The chain couples TRBV6-1 to TRBJ2-1; possibly TRBD2 for D (5 bases). The CDR3 is made up of 14 amino acids. From germline, CDR1 is MNHNS and CDR2 SASEGT. V was clipped by 8 bases and J by 1 base, with 12 bases between them.

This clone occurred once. This chain's CDR3 is CASSQGAEGQPQHF. CDR3 nucleotides: TGTGCCAGCTCACAGGGGGCGGAAGGTCAGCCCCAGCATTTT. The genes are TRBV18 and TRBJ1-5, with TRBD1 identical over 7 bases. Germline-derived CDR1 and CDR2 are KGHSH and LQKENI. V was clipped by 4 bases and J by 6 bases; unmatched bases: 6. The CDR3 covers 14 residues.

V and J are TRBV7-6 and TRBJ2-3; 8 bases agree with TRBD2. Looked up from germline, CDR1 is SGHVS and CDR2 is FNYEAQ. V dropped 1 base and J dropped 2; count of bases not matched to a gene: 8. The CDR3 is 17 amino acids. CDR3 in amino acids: CASSLEPLAGTTDTQYF. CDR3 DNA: TGTGCCAGCAGCTTAGAACCCCTAGCGGGTACCACAGATACGCAGTATTTT.

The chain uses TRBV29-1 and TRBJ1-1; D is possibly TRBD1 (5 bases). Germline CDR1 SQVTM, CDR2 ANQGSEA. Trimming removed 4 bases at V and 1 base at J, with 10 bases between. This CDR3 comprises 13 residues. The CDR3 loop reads CSVVTQANTEAFF. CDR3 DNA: TGCAGCGTTGTGACACAGGCGAACACTGAAGCTTTCTTT.